The entry that follows covers one T cell receptor (beta chain) sequence. Produced via immunoSEQ multiplex PCR; TCRdb's table is partial and in-frame only. The table has 19,000 or so clones, approximately 88% seen once. This entry belongs to a study of T cell changes during pregnancy in multiple sclerosis. The germline gives CDR1 SGHVS, CDR2 FQNEAQ. The CDR3 is 19 residues long. Trimming removed 5 bases from V and 6 bases from J; junction bases left unmatched: 22. The V and J genes are TRBV7-8 and TRBJ1-1, with 9 bases identical to TRBD1. The sequenced sample was CD8+ T cells from peripheral blood mononuclear cells, obtained after pregnancy. The TCR was taken from a female donor in good health, enrolled as a control in a pregnancy study. The CDR3 DNA sequence: TGTGCCAGCAGCGGGCCCCCACCCGGACAGGGGAATAGTAGAGCTGAAGCTTTCTTT. Translating it yields CASSGPPPGQGNSRAEAFF.